Following are 31 T cell receptor beta chains from one sample sequenced in a study of control samples from healthy donors and cancer patients. Some clones are missing from TCRdb's copy, which holds only in-frame ones; the method was immunoSEQ multiplex PCR. This table holds 95,000 to 150,000 clones, 80% to 95% found once. Input material: blood. The source is a young woman in good health.

V is TRBV14 and J is TRBJ2-7; D remains unclear. From germline, CDR1 is SGHDN and CDR2 FVKESK. The CDR3 length is 11 residues. V dropped 3 bases and J dropped 4 bases, with 4 bases sitting between them. CDR3 in amino acids: CASSQEYEQYF. The DNA for the CDR3 is TGTGCCAGCAGCCAGGAATACGAGCAGTACTTC.

The rearrangement links TRBV28 to TRBJ2-1; no firm D call. CDR3 length: 13 amino acids. Germline-derived CDR1 and CDR2 are MDHEN and SYDVKM. Trimming stripped 3 bases from V and 7 bases from J, with 10 bases between. The CDR3 here is CASSFGRVNEQFF. CDR3 DNA: TGTGCCAGCAGTTTCGGTCGGGTTAATGAGCAGTTCTTC.

The V and J genes are TRBV19 and TRBJ2-3; TRBD2 might be the D (5 bases). Trimming stripped 10 bases from V and 3 bases from J, with 23 bases between. CDR1 and CDR2 (germline): LNHDA, SQIVND (reference sequence). There are 16 residues in the CDR3. The chain's CDR3 is CATTSRTTRGTDTQYF. The CDR3 DNA is TGTGCCACGACGAGTAGGACCACCCGGGGTACAGATACGCAGTATTTT.

The chain joins TRBV2 to TRBJ2-1, with D perhaps being TRBD1 or TRBD2 (5 bases each). Deletions cut 7 bases from V and 0 bases from J, with 16 bases between. The CDR3 contains 16 residues. Germline-derived CDR1 and CDR2 are SNHLY and FYNNEI. The CDR3 nucleotides are TGTGCCAGCACCCGAGGGCCCAGGGCCTCCTACAATGAGCAGTTCTTC. Translation: CASTRGPRASYNEQFF.

The gene calls are TRBV21-1 and TRBJ1-1. TRBV21-1 is annotated as a pseudogene. The CDR3 spans 16 residues. CDR3 bases: TGTGCCAGCCCCGGCCGGGGGGTGGGAAAAAACACTGAAGCTTTCTTT. This translates into CASPGRGVGKNTEAFF.

The chain links TRBV7-2 to TRBJ2-3; D perhaps matches TRBD2 (6 bases). V gave up 2 bases and J gave up 3 bases, with 9 bases separating them. CDR3 length: 14 amino acids. The germline V gene has CDR1 SGHTA and CDR2 FQGNSA. This CDR3 reads CASSLWAGTDTQYF. The CDR3 DNA is TGTGCCAGCAGCTTATGGGCGGGAACAGATACGCAGTATTTT.

This clone showed up just once. The chain links TRBV11-2 to TRBJ2-7, with 9 bases aligning to TRBD1. Germline CDR1 and CDR2: SGHAT and FQNNGV. This CDR3 has 15 amino acids. The trim removed 4 bases at V and 3 bases at J, leaving 7 bases unmatched. The CDR3 DNA is TGTGCCAGCAGCTCGACGGACAGGGGTTACTACGAGCAGTACTTC. Encoded protein: CASSSTDRGYYEQYF.

The CDR3 bases are TGTGCCAGCAGTGAATCCCGGACCCAAGATACGCAGTATTTT. Protein: CASSESRTQDTQYF. The chain links TRBV25-1 to TRBJ2-3, with D uncertain. Germline lookup yields CDR1 MGHDK and CDR2 SYGVNS. Deletions cut 1 base from V and 5 bases from J, with 10 bases between. The CDR3 consists of 14 residues.

V is TRBV18 and J is TRBJ1-6; possible D gene TRBD1, 5 bases. Germline-derived CDR1 and CDR2 are KGHSH and LQKENI. V was cut by 3 bases and J by 8 bases, with 11 bases left in between. The CDR3 totals 14 residues. CDR3 protein: CASSPRGADSPLHF. CDR3 nucleotides: TGTGCCAGCTCACCGAGGGGCGCGGATTCACCCCTCCACTTT.

The chain uses TRBV7-2 and TRBJ2-5, with 9 positions matching TRBD2. The CDR3 extends over 20 amino acids. Germline CDR1 and CDR2: SGHTA and FQGNSA. V gave up 0 bases and J gave up 4 bases; unmatched junction bases: 18. The CDR3 sequence is CASSLAPPPSWRGGRETQYF. CDR3 DNA: TGTGCCAGCAGCTTAGCCCCTCCCCCCAGTTGGCGGGGGGGAAGAGAGACCCAGTACTTC.

The count of this clone is one. The genes are TRBV4-1 and TRBJ1-5; D not certain. The germline CDR1 and CDR2 sequences are MGHRA and YSYEKL. This CDR3 region has 18 residues. V gave up 0 bases and J gave up 0 bases, with 15 bases separating them. CDR3: CASSQDLELSYSNQPQHF. CDR3 bases: TGCGCCAGCAGCCAAGACTTGGAGCTATCGTATAGCAATCAGCCCCAGCATTTT.

In its sample, this clone was seen once. The J gene is TRBJ2-2, the V gene TRBV21-1; the table gives TRBD2 as D, unverified against the DNA. TRBV21-1 is a recognized pseudogene. This CDR3 has 18 residues. CDR3 loop: CASSKASRLAGNTGELFF. The CDR3 DNA is TGTGCCAGCAGCAAAGCGAGCAGACTAGCGGGAAACACCGGGGAGCTGTTTTTT.

This rearrangement joins TRBV5-1 to TRBJ1-4; 9 bases match TRBD1. Unmatched junction bases numbered 5, after V lost 3 bases and J lost 8 bases. This CDR3 region has 14 residues. The germline V gene encodes CDR1 SGHRS and CDR2 YFSETQ. CDR3 region: CASSYRGLGEKLFF. The CDR3, as DNA: TGCGCCAGCAGCTACAGGGGGCTGGGGGAAAAACTGTTTTTT.

CDR3 bases: TGTGCCACCAGTGATACGACGGGACTAGCGGGAAAAGAGACCCAGTACTTC. Its protein product is CATSDTTGLAGKETQYF. The chain links TRBV24-1 to TRBJ2-5; the match to TRBD2 covers 13 bases. J was trimmed by 3 bases and V by 3 bases; bases with no gene match: 6. From germline, CDR1 is KGHDR and CDR2 SFDVKD. CDR3 length: 17 amino acids.

The V gene is TRBV29-1, the J gene TRBJ1-2; possibly TRBD1 for D (6 bases). The germline V and J ends were trimmed by 1 base and 7 bases, with 13 bases remaining between them. The CDR3 loop spans 13 amino acids. CDR1 is SQVTM and CDR2 is ANQGSEA in the germline V gene. CDR3: CSVEATRGRGYTF. The CDR3 DNA sequence: TGCAGCGTTGAAGCCACCAGGGGTCGTGGCTACACCTTC.

The chain carries TRBV10-3 and TRBJ2-7; TRBD2 aligns across 9 bases. CDR3 length: 17 residues. CDR1 is ENHRY, CDR2 SYGVKD, per germline. Losses at the gene ends were 4 bases for V and 2 bases for J; bases not matched to a gene: 12. The CDR3 coding sequence is TGTGCCATCAGTGCGCTGGCGGGAGGGCCTTCCCCCTACGAGCAGTACTTC. Translation: CAISALAGGPSPYEQYF.

In this sample, this clone turned up once. This chain uses TRBV6-6 with TRBJ2-7, with 13 positions matching TRBD2. The CDR3 extends over 15 amino acids. Germline V gives CDR1 MNHNY, CDR2 SVGAGI (reference sequence). After removal of 3 bases from V and 3 bases from J, the junction contained 2 bases not matched to a gene. CDR3 bases: TGTGCCAGCAGTTATGGGACTAGCGGGGTCTACGAGCAGTACTTC. This encodes CASSYGTSGVYEQYF.

The genes are TRBV30 and TRBJ1-1; TRBD1 aligns across 7 bases. The length of the CDR3 is 13 residues. With 4 bases clipped from V and 1 base from J, the junction kept 3 bases outside the gene matches. Germline V gives CDR1 GTSNPN, CDR2 SVGIG (reference sequence). The DNA of the CDR3 is TGTGCCTGGACCGGGACAGCGAACACTGAAGCTTTCTTT. Its protein product is CAWTGTANTEAFF.

The chain carries TRBV12-2 and TRBJ2-3; TRBD1, the table's D call, was not compared with the DNA. TRBV12-2 is tagged as a pseudogene. This CDR3 is 20 amino acids long. This chain's CDR3 is CASRLATNISGGSSTDTQYF. DNA for the CDR3: TGTGCAAGTCGCTTAGCGACTAATATCTCAGGGGGGTCTAGCACAGATACGCAGTATTTT.

The chain is built from TRBV28 and TRBJ1-1, with 8 positions matching TRBD1. V was pared by 6 bases and J by 4 bases, with 4 bases of the junction left unmatched. Germline V gene data show CDR1 as MDHEN and CDR2 as SYDVKM. CDR3 length: 13 amino acids. CDR3 DNA: TGTGCCAGCAGACCTACAGGGGGCACTGAAGCTTTCTTT. Amino acids: CASRPTGGTEAFF.

The chain couples TRBV2 to TRBJ1-6, with D possibly matching TRBD1 (6 bases). CDR3 length equals 13 residues. The germline V gene encodes CDR1 SNHLY and CDR2 FYNNEI. With 6 bases removed from V and 6 bases from J, the gap between germline ends came to 9 bases. CDR3 protein: CASSAGVNSPLHF. The CDR3 DNA reads TGTGCCAGCAGCGCAGGGGTTAATTCACCCCTCCACTTT.

J is TRBJ1-2 and V is TRBV5-5; no reliable D call. V was cut by 0 bases and J by 2 bases, with 8 bases left in between. Germline V gene sequence: CDR1 SGHKS, CDR2 YYEKEE (reference sequence). CDR3 length equals 14 residues. CDR3 residues: CASSLGGRNYGYTF. The CDR3 coding sequence is TGTGCCAGCAGCTTGGGAGGACGGAACTATGGCTACACCTTC.

The chain carries TRBV5-6 and TRBJ1-1; D remains unclear. The CDR3 is made up of 16 amino acids. Per germline, CDR1 SGHDT and CDR2 YYEEEE. The V end lost 3 bases, the J end lost 1 base, and 16 bases lay between the germline ends. The CDR3 DNA is TGTGCCAGCAGCTCACCCTCCACCCCTTCGAACACTGAAGCTTTCTTT. Protein: CASSSPSTPSNTEAFF.

CDR3 in amino acids: CASSTGTANTGELFF. In DNA, the CDR3 is TGTGCCAGCTCAACCGGGACAGCGAACACCGGGGAGCTGTTTTTT. V usage is TRBV18 and J usage is TRBJ2-2; 7 bases align to TRBD1. This CDR3 has 15 residues. V gave up 5 bases and J gave up 0 bases; unmatched junction bases: 3. In germline, CDR1 is KGHSH, CDR2 LQKENI.

The chain links TRBV15 to TRBJ2-2; the D gene is possibly TRBD1 (5 bases). The V end was cut by 0 bases, the J end by 0 bases, with 11 bases between. CDR3 length equals 17 residues. Germline CDR1 is LNHNV and CDR2 is YYDKDF (reference sequence). This CDR3 is CATSRDRQLANTGELFF. The CDR3 region has the DNA TGTGCCACCAGCAGAGATAGACAGCTAGCGAACACCGGGGAGCTGTTTTTT.

The chain carries TRBV4-2 and TRBJ1-4; possible D gene TRBD1, 5 bases. CDR1 is LGHNA, CDR2 YNFKEQ, per germline. The CDR3 extends over 14 amino acids. Between the trimmed V and J ends, which lost 3 bases and 0 bases, there was a span of 5 bases. CDR3 loop: CASSQTATNEKLFF. In DNA form, the CDR3 reads TGTGCCAGCAGCCAGACAGCAACTAATGAAAAACTGTTTTTT.

The V and J genes are TRBV28 and TRBJ2-7; D is ambiguous. The CDR3 totals 13 residues. Germline V CDR1 and CDR2: MDHEN, SYDVKM. The V end was cut by 3 bases, the J end by 0 bases, with 6 bases between. CDR3 DNA: TGTGCCAGCAGTTTGAGTGCCTCCTACGAGCAGTACTTC. Translated: CASSLSASYEQYF.

The chain employs TRBV4-1 and TRBJ2-7; 7 positions match TRBD1. Germline assignment: CDR1 MGHRA and CDR2 YSYEKL. Losses at the gene ends were 0 bases for V and 2 bases for J; bases not matched to a gene: 7. The CDR3 is 16 residues long. The CDR3 loop reads CASSQDSYRGTYEQYF. The CDR3 DNA is TGCGCCAGCAGCCAAGATTCCTACAGGGGCACCTACGAGCAGTACTTC.

This chain links TRBV19 with TRBJ1-1, with 7 bases lining up with TRBD1. V gave up 0 bases and J gave up 1 base; unmatched junction bases: 5. Germline values: CDR1 LNHDA, CDR2 SQIVND (reference sequence). This CDR3 contains 16 residues. CDR3 coding DNA: TGTGCCAGTAGTATAGACTCGGGACAGAAGAACACTGAAGCTTTCTTT. Amino acids: CASSIDSGQKNTEAFF.

This chain joins TRBV18 and TRBJ2-2; the match to TRBD1 covers 7 bases. The CDR3 has 17 amino acids. Trimming at V came to 1 base and at J to 0 bases, leaving 5 bases not matched to a gene. Germline V gene data show CDR1 as KGHSH and CDR2 as LQKENI. CDR3 nucleotides: TGTGCCAGCTCACCACGCCGACAGGGTTCGAACACCGGGGAGCTGTTTTTT. It is translated as CASSPRRQGSNTGELFF.

In nucleotides, the CDR3 is TGTGCCAGCAGTTTAAGGGGTCTAACCGGGGCCCCTAACTATGGCTACACCTTC. Translation: CASSLRGLTGAPNYGYTF. This chain uses TRBV28 with TRBJ1-2, with D perhaps TRBD1 (5 bases). Per germline, CDR1 MDHEN and CDR2 SYDVKM. This CDR3 spans 18 amino acids. V lost 2 bases to trimming and J lost 0 bases, with 19 bases between them.